The 22 T cell receptor beta chains below come from one sample, sequenced in a study of T cells in Graves' hyperthyroidism and ophthalmopathy. The investigators amplified TCR beta CDR3 regions from RNA transcripts. When the TCR CDR3 underwent first-round RT-PCR, the HTBI primer set was used. TCRdb re-derived calls from the multiplex PCR reads in MiXCR, one entry per CDR3 protein. The sample lists around 560,000 distinct CDR3 sequences, 16% occurring once. The sample was blood. The source of these receptors is a woman between 18 and 30 years old with Graves' hyperthyroidism.

About this clonotype: Being one base from a much bigger clone, this may be a read error. V and J are TRBV18 and TRBJ1-1, with TRBD1 as a possible D gene (5 bases). Germline V gene data show CDR1 as KGHSH and CDR2 as LQKENI. This CDR3 contains 14 residues. The CDR3 nucleotides are TGTGCCAGCTCACCGCAGGGCCTGAACACTGAAGATTTCTTT. This encodes CASSPQGLNTEDFF.

This clonotype occurred many times. V and J are TRBV7-2 and TRBJ1-6; D is unclear. The V end was cut by 2 bases, the J end by 8 bases, with 13 bases between. The CDR3 length is 15 residues. Germline CDR1 reads SGHTA; CDR2 reads FQGNSA. The CDR3 nucleotides read TGTGCCAGCAGCTTAAATGGGCAGGACCATTCACCCCTCCACTTT. Protein sequence: CASSLNGQDHSPLHF.

The chain links TRBV6-1 to TRBJ2-7; a possible D gene is TRBD1 (6 bases). The CDR3 is 13 amino acids. V was clipped by 6 bases and J by 5 bases, with 14 bases between them. Germline CDR1 reads MNHNS; CDR2 reads SASEGT. CDR3 sequence: CASRWTDTNEQYF. In nucleotides, the CDR3 is TGTGCCAGCAGGTGGACAGATACCAACGAGCAGTACTTC.

This clonotype was detected only a few times. The genes are TRBV20-1 and TRBJ2-7; weak D call: TRBD2 (5 bases). From germline, CDR1 is DFQATT and CDR2 SNEGSKA (reference sequence). This CDR3 spans 12 amino acids. The V end lost 3 bases, the J end lost 3 bases, and 9 bases lay between the germline ends. DNA for the CDR3: TGCAGTGCTAGCCCCGGGATCTACGAGCAGTACTTC. Translating it yields CSASPGIYEQYF.

In this sample, this clonotype turned up many times. The V call is TRBV10-2, the J call TRBJ2-1, with 8 positions matching TRBD2. This CDR3 spans 15 amino acids. From germline, CDR1 is WSHSY and CDR2 SAAADI. J was trimmed by 6 bases and V by 0 bases; bases with no gene match: 4. The CDR3 sequence is CASSESGAGVNEQFF. The CDR3 bases are TGCGCCAGCAGTGAGTCGGGAGCGGGAGTCAATGAGCAGTTCTTC.

This clonotype has ten or more counts. The chain carries TRBV11-2 and TRBJ2-1, with 8 nucleotides matching TRBD2. CDR3 size: 15 residues. Germline V gene data show CDR1 as SGHAT and CDR2 as FQNNGV. Trimming took 4 bases from V and 1 from J; bases not matched to a gene: 3. This CDR3 is CASSSERESYNEQFF. In DNA form, the CDR3 reads TGTGCCAGCAGCTCTGAGCGGGAGTCCTACAATGAGCAGTTCTTC.

As concerns this clonotype: This may arise from a read error, as a much more abundant clone is one base away. The chain has TRBV2 and TRBJ2-3, with 10 bases that match TRBD1. Looked up from germline, CDR1 is SNHLY and CDR2 is FYNNEI. The CDR3 consists of 13 residues. The CDR3 nucleotides read TGTGCCAGCGGGACAGGGGCCACAGATACGCAGTGTTTT. This gives the protein CASGTGATDTQCF.

The genes are TRBV5-4 and TRBJ2-5; TRBD2 matches 10 bases. V shed 4 bases and J 5 bases; nucleotides not matched to a gene: 11. The CDR3 covers 16 residues. CDR1 is SGHNT and CDR2 is YYREEE in the germline V gene (reference sequence). CDR3 region: CASSPQGLAAGETQYF. In nucleotides, the CDR3 is TGTGCCAGCAGCCCACAAGGACTAGCGGCGGGGGAGACCCAGTACTTC.

The chain links TRBV30 to TRBJ1-1; 7 nucleotides align to TRBD1. This CDR3 comprises 14 residues. Germline-derived CDR1 and CDR2 are GTSNPN and SVGIG (reference sequence). The V gene end was trimmed by 3 bases and the J gene end by 0 bases; junction bases not matched to a gene: 4. CDR3 coding DNA: TGTGCCTGGAGGACACAGGGGATGAACACTGAAGCTTTCTTT. Residues: CAWRTQGMNTEAFF. The full variable domain, completed using reference TRBV30 and TRBJ1-1, is SQTIHQWPATLVQPVGSPLSLECTVEGTSNPNLYWYRQAAGRGLQLLFYSVGIGQISSEVPQNLSASRPQDRQFILSSKKLLLSDSGFYLCAWRTQGMNTEAFFGQGTRLTVV.

This clonotype has a handful of counts. The V and J genes are TRBV7-2 and TRBJ1-4, with no clear D. V was clipped by 5 bases and J by 12 bases, with 13 bases between them. The CDR3 spans 12 residues. Per germline, CDR1 SGHTA and CDR2 FQGNSA. The CDR3 loop is CASSGYSRELFF. CDR3 DNA sequence: TGTGCCAGCAGCGGTTACTCAAGGGAACTGTTTTTT. Using reference TRBV7-2 and TRBJ1-4 for the parts outside the CDR3, the full variable domain is GAGVSQSPSNKVTEKGKDVELRCDPISGHTALYWYRQSLGQGLEFLIYFQGNSAPDKSGLPSDRFSAERTGGSVSTLTIQRTQQEDSAVYLCASSGYSRELFFGSGTQLSVL.

The chain links TRBV20-1 to TRBJ1-2, with 8 bases that match TRBD1. The germline V gene has CDR1 DFQATT and CDR2 SNEGSKA (reference sequence). After removal of 2 bases from V and 6 bases from J, the junction contained 5 bases not matched to a gene. The CDR3 sequence is 13 residues long. CDR3 protein: CSARTDRADGYTF. The DNA for the CDR3 is TGCAGTGCTAGAACGGACAGGGCGGATGGCTACACCTTC.

The table lists this clonotype with a few counts. The rearrangement links TRBV12-3 or TRBV12-4 to TRBJ1-2, with TRBD1 matching over 7 bases. J gave up 8 bases and V 5 bases, and 8 bases lay outside the gene matches. The CDR3 length is 13 residues. CDR3: CASSRQGGRGYTF. The DNA for the CDR3 is TGTGCCAGCAGTCGGCAGGGGGGTAGAGGCTACACCTTC.

This clonotype turned up a few times. The chain uses TRBV6-1 and TRBJ1-2; D is perhaps TRBD1 (6 bases). V was cut by 4 bases and J by 11 bases, with 11 bases left in between. Per the germline V gene, CDR1 is MNHNS and CDR2 is SASEGT. The CDR3 length is 11 residues. The DNA of the CDR3 is TGTGCCAGCAGTGCGGCTCAGGGGTACACCTTC. It specifies CASSAAQGYTF.

This clonotype has at least ten counts. The chain couples TRBV20-1 to TRBJ2-1, with 7 bases aligning to TRBD2. The germline V gene encodes CDR1 DFQATT and CDR2 SNEGSKA (reference sequence). The CDR3 loop spans 14 amino acids. Unmatched junction bases numbered 5, after V lost 2 bases and J lost 4 bases. The CDR3 nucleotides read TGCAGTGCTAGACCGGGACTACTGTACAATGAGCAGTTCTTC. It translates to CSARPGLLYNEQFF.

A single count supports this clonotype. This rearrangement joins TRBV3-1 to TRBJ2-1; TRBD2 agrees at 9 bases. Germline loops: CDR1 LGHDT, CDR2 YNNKEL (reference sequence). The ends lost 4 bases at V and 5 bases at J; junction bases unmatched: 9. This CDR3 spans 16 amino acids. The chain's CDR3 is CASSRGGRAFNNEQFF. The CDR3 DNA sequence: TGTGCCAGCAGCCGGGGCGGGAGGGCCTTTAACAATGAGCAGTTCTTC.

V and J are TRBV30 and TRBJ1-2; D possibly corresponds to TRBD1 (5 bases). Germline CDR1 GTSNPN, CDR2 SVGIG (reference sequence). V shed 1 base and J shed 7 bases, with 7 bases lying between them. There are 11 residues in the CDR3. The CDR3 sequence is CAWSAGSGYTF. Here the CDR3 DNA reads TGTGCCTGGAGTGCAGGGTCTGGCTACACCTTC. Based on the CDR3 plus reference TRBV30 and TRBJ1-2, the full variable domain is SQTIHQWPATLVQPVGSPLSLECTVEGTSNPNLYWYRQAAGRGLQLLFYSVGIGQISSEVPQNLSASRPQDRQFILSSKKLLLSDSGFYLCAWSAGSGYTFGSGTRLTVV.

This clonotype came up many times. This rearrangement joins TRBV12-3 or TRBV12-4 to TRBJ1-5; weak D call: TRBD1 (6 bases). V lost 7 bases to trimming and J lost 6 bases, with 10 bases between them. The length of the CDR3 is 12 residues. The CDR3 coding sequence is TGTGCCAGCACTGGGGGCCGTCAGCCCCAGCATTTT. Protein product: CASTGGRQPQHF.

The CDR3 DNA reads as TGTGCCAGCAGCGTTCAAAGCACAGATACGCAGTATTTT. It is translated as CASSVQSTDTQYF. The J gene is TRBJ2-3, the V gene TRBV14; D not certain. Deletions cut 5 bases from V and 0 bases from J, with 6 bases between. CDR1 and CDR2 (germline): SGHDN, FVKESK. The CDR3 has 13 amino acids.

Many counts were recorded for this clonotype. The gene calls are TRBV20-1 and TRBJ1-1; D is possibly TRBD1 (5 bases). The ends were cut back, 5 bases at V and 0 bases at J, with 13 bases in the middle. The CDR3 has 14 amino acids. The germline V gene has CDR1 DFQATT and CDR2 SNEGSKA (reference sequence). As DNA, the CDR3 is TGCAGTGCTTTCAACGGACATTTGAACACTGAAGCTTTCTTT. Protein: CSAFNGHLNTEAFF.

This clonotype has ten or more counts. One end of the junction does not line up with germline, which may come from a read error. This chain connects TRBV7-2 to TRBJ2-1, with 9 bases fitting TRBD2. The V gene's germline CDR1 is SGHTA and CDR2 FQGNSA. The CDR3 is 14 amino acids. In nucleotides, the CDR3 is TGTGCCGGCAGCTTAGTAGCGGGGGTTAATGAGCAGTTCTTC. It yields the protein CAGSLVAGVNEQFF.

This clonotype was counted only a few times. The rearrangement links TRBV18 to TRBJ1-1; D gene ambiguous. Germline CDR1 and CDR2: KGHSH and LQKENI. The germline V and J ends were trimmed by 2 bases and 0 bases, with 4 bases remaining between them. The CDR3 covers 13 residues. CDR3: CASSPVLNTEAFF. CDR3 in DNA: TGTGCCAGCTCACCAGTCTTGAACACTGAAGCTTTCTTT.

CDR3 amino acids: CASSHTSGRAWEQYF. The CDR3 DNA reads TGTGCCAGCAGCCACACTAGCGGGAGGGCCTGGGAGCAGTACTTC. The chain links TRBV3-1 to TRBJ2-7, with 13 bases identical to TRBD2. The V gene's germline CDR1 is LGHDT and CDR2 YNNKEL (reference sequence). J lost 7 bases, V lost 3 bases, and 6 bases had no gene match. This CDR3 contains 15 residues.